One TCR beta chain is described in this entry. What it recognizes is unknown. This sample is part of a study of identifying expanded T cells in peripheral blood. Sequenced by immunoSEQ multiplex PCR; TCRdb stores in-frame clones only, minus some. Here the sample spans some 100,000 clones, about 90% being singletons. No infections or other immune events were documented during collection. Whole-study findings and limits: Across healthy donors, higher total template counts meant significantly greater roughly two-week count variance. Differentially abundant clones: 0.95 to 1.5 between replicates, around 16 at approximately 13 days, more than 18 at four.

The specimen sequenced was blood. This receptor was obtained from a person between 18 and 69 years old in good health.

DNA of the CDR3: TGTGCCAGCAGGAAGGACAGGGGGATATCTGGGGCCAACGTCCTGACTTTC. Amino acid sequence: CASRKDRGISGANVLTF. The V call is TRBV2, the J call TRBJ2-6; 10 nucleotides align to TRBD1. The V gene's germline CDR1 is SNHLY and CDR2 FYNNEI. V gave up 6 bases and J gave up 1 base; unmatched junction bases: 6. The CDR3 is 17 residues long.